Listed below are T cell receptor beta chains from one sample, sequenced in a study of T cell repertoires in cytomegalovirus infection. Their antigens remain unidentified. One entry per CDR3 protein, called by TCRdb with MiXCR from the reads. Of around 310,000 distinct CDR3 sequences in the sample, about 27% were seen once. The input for sequencing was cultured PBMCs, taken from culture after CMV antigen stimulation. All receptors come from a human donor in good health (CMV status not recorded). Some clones in this sample may be carry-over from other donors' samples. Both conserved end residues are part of each CDR3. The D gene is left open where the match is weak. Size values are once, few and many counts, or a class for expanded clones, and some rows have none.

CDR3 protein	CDR3 DNA	D gene	V gene	J gene	clone size
CASSHGRTSGNTGELFF	TGTGCCAGCAGCCATGGCAGGACTAGCGGGAACACCGGGGAGCTGTTTTTT	TRBD2	TRBV7-2	TRBJ2-2	.
CASSLFGGPSYNEQFF	TGTGCCAGCAGTTTATTCGGCGGGCCCTCCTACAATGAGCAGTTCTTC	.	TRBV28	TRBJ2-1	.
CASSSPEGQTNEKLFF	TGTGCCAGCAGCTCACCGGAGGGACAAACTAATGAAAAACTGTTTTTT	.	TRBV5-4	TRBJ1-4	few
CASRREGSSYGYTF	TGTGCCAGCAGACGGGAGGGTTCTAGCTATGGCTACACCTTC	.	TRBV11-2	TRBJ1-2	.
CSALRAPSDGEQFF	TGCAGTGCTTTACGGGCACCGTCCGATGGTGAGCAGTTCTTC	.	TRBV20-1	TRBJ2-1	.
CASSGWGPGDNEQFF	TGTGCCAGCAGTGGCTGGGGGCCGGGAGACAATGAGCAGTTCTTC	.	TRBV25-1	TRBJ2-1	.
CASSLVRELANEQFF	TGTGCCAGCAGCTTAGTACGGGAGCTAGCCAATGAGCAGTTCTTC	.	TRBV7-2	TRBJ2-1	.
CASSLEWGGISSGNQPQHF	TGTGCCAGCAGCTTAGAGTGGGGGGGGATATCTAGTGGCAATCAGCCCCAGCATTTT	.	TRBV7-8	TRBJ1-5	.
CASSQEGRAGNQPQHF	TGCGCCAGCAGCCAAGAAGGCAGGGCAGGCAATCAGCCCCAGCATTTT	.	TRBV4-1	TRBJ1-5	few
CASSLNGGAYEQYF	TGTGCCAGCAGCTTGAATGGAGGAGCTTACGAGCAGTACTTC	.	TRBV7-6	TRBJ2-7	.
CATSVLLGYEQYF	TGTGCCACCAGTGTTCTGCTGGGATACGAGCAGTACTTC	.	TRBV24-1	TRBJ2-7	.
CATPYGKLFF	TGTGCCACCCCCTATGGAAAACTGTTTTTT	.	TRBV24-1	TRBJ1-4	.
CASSEEDSTPYEQYF	TGTGCCAGCAGTGAAGAGGACTCGACCCCCTACGAGCAGTACTTC	.	TRBV6-1	TRBJ2-7	.
CASSPSPTWTLSSYEQYF	TGTGCCAGCAGCCCCAGCCCTACATGGACCCTAAGCTCCTACGAGCAGTACTTC	.	TRBV9	TRBJ2-7	few
CASSLASSRGDTQYF	TGTGCCAGCAGCTTAGCCAGTTCACGAGGAGATACGCAGTATTTT	.	TRBV11-2	TRBJ2-3	many
CASSLETWTLQTPFQETQYF	TGTGCCAGCAGTTTAGAGACCTGGACCCTCCAGACCCCTTTCCAAGAGACCCAGTACTTC	.	TRBV6-5	TRBJ2-5	.
CASSKSARGWAFF	TGTGCCAGCAGCAAATCGGCGAGGGGATGGGCTTTCTTT	.	TRBV7-9	TRBJ1-1	many
CASNSRDYSNTGELFF	TGTGCCAGCAATTCCCGGGACTACTCTAACACCGGGGAGCTGTTTTTT	TRBD2	TRBV28	TRBJ2-2	.
CASSLDPAGLAGAQETQYF	TGCGCCAGCAGCTTGGATCCGGCGGGACTAGCGGGGGCACAAGAGACCCAGTACTTC	TRBD2	TRBV5-1	TRBJ2-5	few
CAIGRGWDQPQHF	TGTGCCATCGGACGGGGGTGGGATCAGCCCCAGCATTTT	.	TRBV10-3	TRBJ1-5	.
CASTGTGIGLAGGGSYNEQFF	TGTGCCAGTACTGGGACTGGGATAGGGCTAGCGGGTGGCGGGTCCTACAATGAGCAGTTCTTC	TRBD2	TRBV6-1	TRBJ2-1	.
CASSSTRFQGNQPQHF	TGTGCCAGCAGCTCTACGAGATTTCAGGGCAATCAGCCCCAGCATTTT	.	TRBV7-2	TRBJ1-5	few
CASSLSGGKTYEQYF	TGTGCCAGCAGCCTTAGCGGGGGGAAGACCTACGAGCAGTACTTC	TRBD2	TRBV12-3/TRBV12-4	TRBJ2-7	.
CASSLTGALNTEAFF	TGTGCCAGCAGCTTAACGGGGGCTTTGAACACTGAAGCTTTCTTT	.	TRBV7-3	TRBJ1-1	.
CASSTMSGIEKLFF	TGTGCCAGCAGTACAATGTCTGGGATTGAAAAACTGTTTTTT	.	TRBV7-9	TRBJ1-4	.
CASSLAGLAGGDEQFF	TGTGCCAGCAGCTTAGCGGGACTAGCGGGGGGAGATGAGCAGTTCTTC	TRBD2	TRBV7-2	TRBJ2-1	.
CATSRGLRGRHSPLHF	TGTGCCACCAGCAGAGGTTTACGGGGTAGGCATTCACCCCTCCACTTT	.	TRBV15	TRBJ1-6	few
CSAVPSEDTQYF	TGCAGTGCAGTCCCTAGCGAAGATACGCAGTATTTT	.	TRBV20-1	TRBJ2-3	.
CASSVGPGGDYGYTF	TGTGCCAGCAGCGTAGGCCCAGGGGGTGACTATGGCTACACCTTC	TRBD1	TRBV9	TRBJ1-2	many
CASSSVPYEQYF	TGTGCCAGCAGTTCGGTTCCCTACGAGCAGTACTTC	.	TRBV6-2/TRBV6-3	TRBJ2-7	.
CASTPAGGSYNEQFF	TGTGCCAGTACGCCAGCGGGGGGATCCTACAATGAGCAGTTCTTC	TRBD2	TRBV19	TRBJ2-1	few
CASSQGRGNYGYTF	TGTGCCAGCAGCCAAGGACGGGGTAACTATGGCTACACCTTC	.	TRBV7-8	TRBJ1-2	few
CASSLWDGGAYGYTF	TGTGCCAGCAGCTTGTGGGACGGGGGGGCCTATGGCTACACCTTC	.	TRBV7-6	TRBJ1-2	many
CASRTGLQGTDTQYF	TGTGCCAGCAGAACGGGACTCCAGGGCACAGATACGCAGTATTTT	.	TRBV19	TRBJ2-3	.
CASRGEYEQYF	TGCGCCAGCAGGGGGGAGTACGAGCAGTACTTC	.	TRBV10-2	TRBJ2-7	few
CASSLVRHGNQPQHF	TGTGCCAGCAGTTTGGTGCGGCACGGAAATCAGCCCCAGCATTTT	.	TRBV28	TRBJ1-5	.
CASRGQRSRFPKNIQYF	TGTGCCAGCAGGGGACAGAGGTCTCGTTTTCCCAAAAACATTCAGTACTTC	TRBD1	TRBV28	TRBJ2-4	many
CASSPLWANYGYTF	TGTGCCAGCAGTCCCCTGTGGGCCAACTATGGCTACACCTTC	.	TRBV6-6	TRBJ1-2	few
CASSLGSDQPQHF	TGTGCCAGCAGCTTAGGATCTGATCAGCCCCAGCATTTT	.	TRBV7-3	TRBJ1-5	many
CASSFGSTIYF	TGTGCCAGCAGTTTCGGGAGCACCATATATTTT	.	TRBV12-3/TRBV12-4	TRBJ1-3	few
CASSTGQLSYNEQFF	TGTGCCAGCTCGACGGGACAGCTCTCCTACAATGAGCAGTTCTTC	TRBD1	TRBV28	TRBJ2-1	.
CASSRSRGSDRAF	TGTGCCAGCAGTCGCTCGCGCGGCAGCGATCGCGCCTTC	.	TRBV12-3/TRBV12-4	TRBJ1-2	.
CASSLVGPGSTEAFF	TGTGCCAGCAGCTTAGTGGGCCCAGGGAGCACTGAAGCTTTCTTT	.	TRBV7-4	TRBJ1-1	.
CASSSYPAGGVTEAFF	TGTGCCAGCAGCTCTTATCCCGCCGGGGGAGTCACTGAAGCTTTCTTT	.	TRBV7-6	TRBJ1-1	many
CASSVGGRWVGEQFF	TGTGCCAGCAGTGTTGGGGGTAGATGGGTGGGTGAGCAGTTCTTC	.	TRBV6-1	TRBJ2-1	few
CASSYQRGGKYF	TGTGCCAGCAGTTACCAGCGGGGGGGAAAGTATTTT	TRBD2	TRBV12-3/TRBV12-4	TRBJ2-3	.
CASSSETGFGEQFF	TGTGCCAGCAGCTCGGAAACAGGGTTTGGTGAGCAGTTCTTC	.	TRBV7-6	TRBJ2-1	few
CASSQPGTASYNEQFF	TGTGCCAGCAGCCAGCCCGGGACAGCCTCCTACAATGAGCAGTTCTTC	TRBD1	TRBV4-2	TRBJ2-1	.
CASRELAAYNEQFF	TGTGCCAGCAGAGAACTAGCGGCCTACAATGAGCAGTTCTTC	TRBD2	TRBV6-5	TRBJ2-1	.
CASNSGGGNTEAFF	TGTGCCAGCAATTCAGGGGGCGGGAACACTGAAGCTTTCTTT	TRBD1	TRBV27	TRBJ1-1	.